The 25 T cell receptor beta chains given below trace back to one sample, sequenced in a study of PD-1 blockade in classical Hodgkin lymphoma. Here immunoSEQ multiplex PCR was the method, and the copy in TCRdb shows in-frame clones only, minus some. The repertoire consists of around 10,000 clones, with roughly 76% occurring once and the leading ten covering around 23%. Each patient's relapse followed autologous stem cell transplantation, and brentuximab vedotin exposure varied. The source material was peripheral blood mononuclear cells (PBMCs), sampled at baseline. The receptors here all came from a human donor with classical Hodgkin lymphoma.

In nucleotides, the CDR3 is TGCGCCAGCAGCTTGGTTTGGGGGCAGGGAAACACCGGGGAGCTGTTTTTT. Translating it yields CASSLVWGQGNTGELFF. This chain connects TRBV5-1 to TRBJ2-2; TRBD1 might be the D (6 bases). This CDR3 region has 17 residues. Deletions cut 0 bases from V and 2 bases from J, with 14 bases between. Germline values: CDR1 SGHRS, CDR2 YFSETQ. The whole variable domain, remainder taken from reference TRBV5-1 and TRBJ2-2, is KAGVTQTPRYLIKTRGQQVTLSCSPISGHRSVSWYQQTPGQGLQFLFEYFSETQRNKGNFPGRFSGRQFSNSRSEMNVSTLELGDSALYLCASSLVWGQGNTGELFFGEGSRLTVL.

V is TRBV5-5 and J is TRBJ2-1; 11 nucleotides align to TRBD2. After removal of 1 base from V and 1 base from J, the junction contained 7 bases not matched to a gene. In germline, CDR1 is SGHKS, CDR2 YYEKEE (reference sequence). This CDR3 spans 18 amino acids. CDR3 sequence reads: CASSLSTSGRGSYNEQFF. The CDR3 bases are TGTGCCAGCAGCTTGAGTACTAGCGGGAGAGGGTCCTACAATGAGCAGTTCTTC.

This clone was found once. The rearrangement links TRBV5-6 to TRBJ1-5; D remains unclear. CDR3 length: 14 residues. Germline V CDR1 and CDR2: SGHDT, YYEEEE. Deletions cut 2 bases from V and 4 bases from J, with 10 bases between. CDR3 region: CASSFATSNQPQHF. The CDR3 DNA sequence: TGTGCCAGCAGCTTCGCGACCTCTAATCAGCCCCAGCATTTT.

The gene calls are TRBV4-1 and TRBJ2-1, with 10 bases lining up with TRBD1. The CDR3 length is 17 residues. The germline V gene has CDR1 MGHRA and CDR2 YSYEKL. The trim removed 3 bases at V and 3 bases at J, leaving 8 bases unmatched. The CDR3 region has the DNA TGCGCCAGCAGCCACGCCCCGGGACAGGGGAACTACAATGAGCAGTTCTTC. It encodes CASSHAPGQGNYNEQFF.

This clone was picked up a small number of times. The chain employs TRBV7-8 and TRBJ2-7; TRBD2 matches at 7 bases. This CDR3 spans 14 amino acids. Germline V lookup: CDR1 SGHVS, CDR2 FQNEAQ. Germline trimming cut 1 base from V and 7 bases from J; bases unmatched to any gene: 7. As DNA, the CDR3 is TGTGCCAGCAGCTTAGACGGACTAGTATGGGAGCAGTACTTC. This translates into CASSLDGLVWEQYF.

V and J are TRBV28 and TRBJ2-7; 8 positions match TRBD1. In germline, CDR1 is MDHEN, CDR2 SYDVKM. The CDR3 runs 15 residues. J gave up 3 bases and V 5 bases, and 9 bases lay outside the gene matches. CDR3 coding DNA: TGTGCCAGCAGTAAGAGATGGACAGGGAGCTACGAGCAGTACTTC. Translated, it gives CASSKRWTGSYEQYF.

V is TRBV5-1 and J is TRBJ2-2; the D is unclear. The CDR3 extends over 15 amino acids. Germline lookup yields CDR1 SGHRS and CDR2 YFSETQ. Trimming shortened V by 0 bases and J by 0 bases, and 6 bases separated the two germline ends. Here the CDR3 DNA reads TGCGCCAGCAGCTTGGTCCCAGCGAACACCGGGGAGCTGTTTTTT. The encoded protein is CASSLVPANTGELFF.

This clone showed up just a few times. The chain is built from TRBV10-3 and TRBJ2-6, with unresolved D. Deletions cut 8 bases from V and 0 bases from J, with 8 bases between. CDR3 length: 14 amino acids. The germline V gene encodes CDR1 ENHRY and CDR2 SYGVKD. The CDR3 DNA follows: TGTGCCATCCGTGCGAGCTCTGGGGCCAACGTCCTGACTTTC. Translation: CAIRASSGANVLTF.

V usage is TRBV4-1 and J usage is TRBJ2-1; 8 bases are shared with TRBD2. Germline trimming cut 0 bases from V and 0 bases from J; bases unmatched to any gene: 10. Germline V gene lookup returns CDR1 MGHRA and CDR2 YSYEKL. The CDR3 sequence is 19 residues long. CDR3: CASSQDFGSGMSSYNEQFF. Here the CDR3 DNA reads TGCGCCAGCAGCCAAGATTTCGGTAGCGGGATGAGCTCCTACAATGAGCAGTTCTTC.

The chain couples TRBV5-1 to TRBJ2-1; 8 bases align to TRBD2. This CDR3 is 15 amino acids long. The germline gives CDR1 SGHRS, CDR2 YFSETQ. Germline trimming cut 4 bases from V and 0 bases from J; bases unmatched to any gene: 3. CDR3 bases: TGCGCCAGCAGCCTTAGCGGGGCCTCCTACAATGAGCAGTTCTTC. Translated: CASSLSGASYNEQFF.

This sequence joins TRBV25-1 and TRBJ2-7; 8 bases match TRBD2. The CDR3 runs 13 residues. V shed 10 bases and J 6 bases; nucleotides not matched to a gene: 11. From germline, CDR1 is MGHDK and CDR2 SYGVNS. CDR3 sequence: CATRRAGEGEQYF. In DNA, the CDR3 is TGTGCCACCAGACGAGCGGGAGAGGGCGAGCAGTACTTC.

The chain links TRBV5-1 to TRBJ2-7; D is ambiguous. Trimming shortened V by 0 bases and J by 2 bases, and 9 bases separated the two germline ends. This CDR3 contains 14 residues. Per the germline V gene, CDR1 is SGHRS and CDR2 is YFSETQ. The CDR3 sequence: CASSLAGSAYEQYF. The CDR3 DNA is TGCGCCAGCAGCTTGGCTGGAAGCGCCTACGAGCAGTACTTC.

J is TRBJ2-3 and V is TRBV6-5; D might be TRBD1 or TRBD2, each matching 5 bases. Trimming left V 7 bases short and J 5 bases short, with 13 bases between. The V gene's germline CDR1 is MNHEY and CDR2 SVGAGI. The CDR3 contains 13 residues. The CDR3 nucleotides read TGTGCCAGCACGGGCCATGGGGGAGATACGCAGTATTTT. Translated: CASTGHGGDTQYF.

Concerning this clone: The sample carries other DNA sequences with the same CDR3. The chain recombines TRBV5-1 with TRBJ1-1; D is ambiguous. The germline gives CDR1 SGHRS, CDR2 YFSETQ. The CDR3 runs to 13 residues. V was shortened by 0 bases and J by 0 bases, with 3 bases between the two germline ends. The CDR3 spells CASSLVVNTEAFF. CDR3 DNA: TGCGCCAGCAGCTTGGTTGTGAACACTGAAGCTTTCTTT.

The chain combines TRBV10-1 with TRBJ2-7; the match to TRBD2 covers 9 bases. Germline lookup yields CDR1 WNHNN and CDR2 SYGVQD (reference sequence). The J segment lost 4 bases and the V segment lost 4 bases, leaving 5 bases of the junction unmatched. CDR3 length equals 14 residues. Here the CDR3 reads CASSGTSALYEQYF. DNA of the CDR3: TGCGCCAGCAGTGGGACTAGCGCTTTGTACGAGCAGTACTTC.

The CDR3 DNA reads TGTGCCAGCAGCTTGGGGGGCGCAGGGGGCGTGGATGGCTACACCTTC. Its protein product is CASSLGGAGGVDGYTF. The chain has TRBV7-9 and TRBJ1-2, with 8 bases aligning to TRBD1. The ends lost 3 bases at V and 6 bases at J; junction bases unmatched: 12. Per germline, CDR1 SEHNR and CDR2 FQNEAQ (reference sequence). The length of the CDR3 is 16 residues.

The V and J genes are TRBV6-5 and TRBJ1-2, with 12 bases matching TRBD1. V trimming: 1 base; J trimming: 7 bases; junction bases outside the gene matches: 4. The CDR3 loop spans 15 amino acids. Germline values: CDR1 MNHEY, CDR2 SVGAGI. The CDR3 protein is CASSYWDRGQSGYTF. The DNA of the CDR3 is TGTGCCAGCAGTTACTGGGACAGGGGGCAGAGTGGCTACACCTTC.

The rearrangement uses TRBV5-6 and TRBJ1-5; 7 bases fit TRBD1. J gave up 0 bases and V 3 bases, and 6 bases lay outside the gene matches. The CDR3 extends over 16 amino acids. Per the germline V gene, CDR1 is SGHDT and CDR2 is YYEEEE. In DNA form, the CDR3 reads TGTGCCAGCAGCTCAGGGACAGCCCATAGCAATCAGCCCCAGCATTTT. Its translation: CASSSGTAHSNQPQHF.

The table lists this clone with a few counts. The J gene is TRBJ1-2, the V gene TRBV7-8, with D perhaps TRBD1 (5 bases). The CDR3 totals 14 residues. V lost 4 bases and J 4 bases, leaving 13 bases between the germline ends. CDR1 and CDR2 (germline): SGHVS, FQNEAQ. Here the CDR3 reads CASSSSGTVYGYTF. The CDR3 DNA is TGTGCCAGCAGCTCCTCCGGGACGGTCTATGGCTACACCTTC.

V is TRBV5-5 and J is TRBJ2-7; no definite D call. From germline, CDR1 is SGHKS and CDR2 YYEKEE (reference sequence). The germline V and J ends were trimmed by 4 bases and 4 bases, with 6 bases remaining between them. The CDR3 is 11 amino acids. CDR3 protein: CASSGGYEQYF. In nucleotides, the CDR3 is TGTGCCAGCAGCGGCGGTTACGAGCAGTACTTC. The full variable domain, rest sourced from reference TRBV5-5 and TRBJ2-7, is DAGVTQSPTHLIKTRGQQVTLRCSPISGHKSVSWYQQVLGQGPQFIFQYYEKEERGRGNFPDRFSARQFPNYSSELNVNALLLGDSALYLCASSGGYEQYFGPGTRLTVT.

The rearrangement joins TRBV5-1 to TRBJ2-7; perhaps TRBD1 as D (6 bases). This CDR3 comprises 14 residues. The V and J ends lost 5 bases and 3 bases respectively, with 15 bases between them. The germline gives CDR1 SGHRS, CDR2 YFSETQ. The DNA for the CDR3 is TGCGCCAGCAGTTTGTCAGGGGATGGCTACGAGCAGTACTTC. Its translation: CASSLSGDGYEQYF.

The V call is TRBV5-1, the J call TRBJ2-3, with 9 bases aligning to TRBD2. Trimming removed 2 bases from V and 4 bases from J; junction bases left unmatched: 2. Germline CDR1 is SGHRS and CDR2 is YFSETQ. The CDR3 consists of 14 residues. DNA for the CDR3: TGCGCCAGCAGCTTAGCGGGAGGCCCAGATACGCAGTATTTT. This codes for CASSLAGGPDTQYF.

CDR3: CASSSQGPLFF. In DNA form, the CDR3 reads TGTGCCAGCAGCTCGCAGGGGCCCCTGTTTTTT. The V and J genes are TRBV11-2 and TRBJ1-4, with D possibly being TRBD1 (6 bases). The V gene's germline CDR1 is SGHAT and CDR2 FQNNGV. The V end lost 4 bases, the J end lost 14 bases, and 11 bases lay between the germline ends. The CDR3 consists of 11 residues.

This chain joins TRBV29-1 and TRBJ2-1; maybe TRBD2 (5 bases). V was pared by 8 bases and J by 5 bases, with 16 bases between. CDR1 and CDR2 (germline): SQVTM, ANQGSEA. This CDR3 has 13 residues. This CDR3 reads CSISSGTNNEQFF. CDR3 in DNA: TGCAGCATCTCAAGCGGAACTAACAATGAGCAGTTCTTC.

This chain joins TRBV11-2 and TRBJ2-7, with D hard to call. In germline, CDR1 is SGHAT, CDR2 FQNNGV. The CDR3 has 11 residues. V was clipped by 2 bases and J by 2 bases, with 1 base between them. As DNA, the CDR3 is TGTGCCAGCAGCTTAACCTACGAGCAGTACTTC. Protein sequence: CASSLTYEQYF.